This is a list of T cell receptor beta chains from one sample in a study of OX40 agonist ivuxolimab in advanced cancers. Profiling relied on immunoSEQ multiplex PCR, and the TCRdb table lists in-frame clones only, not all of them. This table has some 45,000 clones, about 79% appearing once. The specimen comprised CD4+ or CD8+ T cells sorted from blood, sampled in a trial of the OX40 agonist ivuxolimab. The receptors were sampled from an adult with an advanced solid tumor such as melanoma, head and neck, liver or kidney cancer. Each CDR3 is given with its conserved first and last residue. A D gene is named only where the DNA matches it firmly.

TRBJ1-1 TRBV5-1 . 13 CASSLALNTEAFF
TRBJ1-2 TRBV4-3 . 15 CASSQAGQTIYGYTF
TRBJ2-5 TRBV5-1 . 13 CASSRDYQETQYF
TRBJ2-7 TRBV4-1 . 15 CASSQDGGWAYEQYF
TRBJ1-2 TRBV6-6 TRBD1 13 CASSYRTGDGYTF
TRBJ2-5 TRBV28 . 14 CASSLTGTGKTQYF
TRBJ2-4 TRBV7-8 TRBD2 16 CASSFRLAGGVDIQYF
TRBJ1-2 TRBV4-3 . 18 CASSQGTLGTASNYGYTF
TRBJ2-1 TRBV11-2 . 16 CASSLEGWSSYNEQFF
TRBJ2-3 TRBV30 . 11 CASTFTDTQYF
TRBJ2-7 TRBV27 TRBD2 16 CASSFLAGRNTYEQYF
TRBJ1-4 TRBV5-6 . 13 CASSLAGNEKLFF
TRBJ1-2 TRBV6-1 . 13 CASSLRDGSGYTF
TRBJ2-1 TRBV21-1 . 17 CASSKASPGLAGYEQFF
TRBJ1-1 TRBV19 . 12 CASSGGRTEAFF
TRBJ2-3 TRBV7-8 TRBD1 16 CASSFDRASGEDTQYF
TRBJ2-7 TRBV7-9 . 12 CASSAQGPEQYF
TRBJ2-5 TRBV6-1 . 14 CASTLGLPQETQYF
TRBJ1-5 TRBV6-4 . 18 CASSDGETSFGSNQPQHF
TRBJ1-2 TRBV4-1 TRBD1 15 CASSQAKGANYGYTF
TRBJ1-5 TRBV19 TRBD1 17 CASSMDRVRWSNQPQHF
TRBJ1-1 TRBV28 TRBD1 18 CASSLFPPGRQGRTEAFF
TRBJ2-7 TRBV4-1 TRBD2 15 CASSQASGTSSEQYF
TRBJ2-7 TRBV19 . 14 CASSIERSSYEQYF
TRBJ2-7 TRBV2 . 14 CASRTGAQGLEQYF
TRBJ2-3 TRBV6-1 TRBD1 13 CAGLGQLTDTQYF
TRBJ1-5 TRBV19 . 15 CASSIVDYSNQPQHF
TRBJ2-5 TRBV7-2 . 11 CASSFRDTQYF
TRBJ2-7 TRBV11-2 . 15 CASKARDTISYEQYF
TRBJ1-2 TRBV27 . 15 CASSSGKRRGYGYTF
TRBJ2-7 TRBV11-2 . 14 CASSLGDSSYEQYF
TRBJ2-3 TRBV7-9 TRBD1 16 CASSITGQGSRDTQYF
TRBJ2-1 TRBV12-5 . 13 CASGLVGSIEQFF
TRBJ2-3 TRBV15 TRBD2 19 CATSPGTSGRGGFTDTQYF
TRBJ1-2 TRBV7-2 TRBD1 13 CASSAGQGFGYTF
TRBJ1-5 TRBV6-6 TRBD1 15 CASSRPTGDNQPQHF
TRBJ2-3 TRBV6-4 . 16 CASSLSRQGTTDTQYF
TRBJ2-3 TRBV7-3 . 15 CASSLTGGGGDTQYF
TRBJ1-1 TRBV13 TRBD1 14 CASSRGQGNTEAFF
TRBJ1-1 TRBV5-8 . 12 CASRLSEGEAFF
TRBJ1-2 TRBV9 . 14 CASSAGFLNYGYTF
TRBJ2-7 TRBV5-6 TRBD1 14 CASSLIQGADEQYF
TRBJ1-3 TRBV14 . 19 CASSQGVANRRSSGNTIYF
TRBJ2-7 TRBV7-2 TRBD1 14 CASSLTGQVYEQYF
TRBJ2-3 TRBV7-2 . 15 CASSSYSVSTDTQYF
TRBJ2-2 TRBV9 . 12 CASSEGTGELFF
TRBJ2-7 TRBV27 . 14 CASSPRGISYEQYF
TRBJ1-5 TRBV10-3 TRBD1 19 CAISDSSTGGHGSNQPQHF
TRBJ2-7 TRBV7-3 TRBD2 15 CASSQTSEQPGEQYF
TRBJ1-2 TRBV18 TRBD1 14 CASSPTGGDRGYTF
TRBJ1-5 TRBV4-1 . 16 CASSQAGIGSNQPQHF
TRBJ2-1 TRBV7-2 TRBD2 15 CASSLGRGEYNEQFF